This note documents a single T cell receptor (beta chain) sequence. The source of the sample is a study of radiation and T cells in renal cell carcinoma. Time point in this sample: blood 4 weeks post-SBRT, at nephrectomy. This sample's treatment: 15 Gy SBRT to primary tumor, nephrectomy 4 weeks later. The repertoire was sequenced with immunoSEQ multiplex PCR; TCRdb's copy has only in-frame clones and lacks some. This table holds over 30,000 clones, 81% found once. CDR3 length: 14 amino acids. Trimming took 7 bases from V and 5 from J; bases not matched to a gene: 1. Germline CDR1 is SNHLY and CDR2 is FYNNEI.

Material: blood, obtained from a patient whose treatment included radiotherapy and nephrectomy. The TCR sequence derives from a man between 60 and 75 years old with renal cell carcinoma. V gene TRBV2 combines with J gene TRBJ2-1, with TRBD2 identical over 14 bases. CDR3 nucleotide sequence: TGTGCCAGCAAGACTAGCGGGAGGGACAATGAGCAGTTCTTC. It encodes CASKTSGRDNEQFF.